This T cell receptor beta chain was found in a study of OX40 agonist ivuxolimab in advanced cancers. About the research overall: Patients were given ivuxolimab, an antibody that agonizes OX40 (CD134). Three patients got partial responses; one had hepatocellular carcinoma and two had cutaneous melanoma. Whole-study results and caveats: Expanded peripheral T cells had an undetermined antigen specificity. The study found among the lowest clonal expansion in partial responders at 0.1-3.0 mg/kg.

As concerns this clone: Its matching antigen is unknown.

Sequencing used immunoSEQ multiplex PCR; TCRdb keeps in-frame clones, though not all of them. The sample yields around 65,000 clones, about 92% seen once. The CDR3 sequence is 13 residues long. Trimming took off 6 bases at V and 7 bases at J, with 16 bases between the two ends. Germline CDR1 WNHNN, CDR2 SYGVQD (reference sequence). The sequence was obtained from an adult with an advanced solid tumor such as melanoma, head and neck, liver or kidney cancer. The V and J genes are TRBV10-1 and TRBJ2-7; TRBD1 is a possible D gene (5 bases). This specimen was CD4+ or CD8+ T cells sorted from blood, taken in a trial of the OX40 agonist ivuxolimab. The CDR3 nucleotides are TGCGCCAGCAGACAAGGACACACCGGTGAGCAGTACTTC. Amino acid sequence: CASRQGHTGEQYF.